One and the same sample provided the 16 T cell receptor beta chains below, sequenced in a study of vaccination effects on CD4 cells after COVID-19. Assay used: immunoSEQ multiplex PCR; TCRdb lists only in-frame clones, some missing. Here the sample spans around 37,000 clones, around 75% being singletons. These receptors' targets are unknown. ViraFEST used viral peptide pools to expand antigen-specific CD4+ T cells before sequencing. Scientists isolated CD4+ T cells after a roughly ten-day culture period ended. From March to December 2020, the person had a SARS-CoV-2 infection that was confirmed by PCR. This specimen consisted of CD4+ T cells from PBMCs cultured with a peptide pool, obtained before COVID-19 vaccination. The origin of the receptors is a human donor who had a prior SARS-CoV-2 infection.

V gene TRBV15 combines with J gene TRBJ2-3; 7 bases map to TRBD2. The CDR3 extends over 16 amino acids. The trim removed 1 base at V and 1 base at J, leaving 5 bases unmatched. Germline assignment: CDR1 LNHNV and CDR2 YYDKDF (reference sequence). The CDR3 DNA is TGTGCCACCAGCAGAGGAAAAAGCGGGGGCACAGATACGCAGTATTTT. Translation gives CATSRGKSGGTDTQYF.

This clone was counted only a few times. The genes are TRBV5-1 and TRBJ1-6; 8 nucleotides line up with TRBD1. Germline-derived CDR1 and CDR2 are SGHRS and YFSETQ. After removal of 5 bases from V and 6 bases from J, the junction contained 7 bases not matched to a gene. The CDR3 totals 15 residues. CDR3: CASSERQGINSPLHF. The DNA of the CDR3 is TGCGCCAGCAGTGAAAGACAGGGGATTAATTCACCCCTCCACTTT.

This chain uses TRBV19 with TRBJ2-1; possibly TRBD1 or TRBD2 for D (5 bases each). V was shortened by 1 base and J by 3 bases, with 16 bases between the two germline ends. The CDR3 consists of 17 residues. In germline, CDR1 is LNHDA, CDR2 SQIVND (reference sequence). Here the CDR3 reads CASSIGLLARGYNEQFF. CDR3 DNA sequence: TGTGCCAGTAGTATAGGGCTCTTAGCGAGGGGCTACAATGAGCAGTTCTTC.

This clone appeared a few times. In DNA, the CDR3 is TGTGCCAGCAGCTTAACGAGTTATACTGAAGCTTTCTTT. Translation: CASSLTSYTEAFF. The V gene is TRBV7-3, the J gene TRBJ1-1; D ambiguous. The CDR3 is 13 amino acids. Germline loops: CDR1 SGHTA, CDR2 FQGTGA. The V gene lost 0 bases and the J gene lost 5 bases, with 7 bases spanning the gap.

As DNA, the CDR3 is TGTGCCAGTAGTATCGGCGGGGACGAGCAGTACTTC. Translated, it gives CASSIGGDEQYF. The rearrangement uses TRBV19 and TRBJ2-7; TRBD2 is a possible D gene (6 bases). V gave up 3 bases and J gave up 5 bases, with 8 bases separating them. The CDR3 has 12 residues. Looked up from germline, CDR1 is LNHDA and CDR2 is SQIVND (reference sequence). Full variable domain (missing parts from reference TRBV19 and TRBJ2-7): DGGITQSPKYLFRKEGQNVTLSCEQNLNHDAMYWYRQDPGQGLRLIYYSQIVNDFQKGDIAEGYSVSREKKESFPLTVTSAQKNPTAFYLCASSIGGDEQYFGPGTRLTVT.

A remark on this clone: The DNA is omitted, as the CDR3 cannot be located on it reliably, and the CDR3 follows TCRdb's listing. The V gene is TRBV21-1, the J gene TRBJ2-1; the D segment call TRBD2 is taken from the table without a DNA check. TRBV21-1 is labeled a pseudogene. The CDR3 length is 14 residues, termini included. This CDR3 reads CASSKVAGGNGQFF.

This rearrangement joins TRBV5-5 to TRBJ1-6; D perhaps matches TRBD1 (5 bases). The CDR3 loop spans 18 amino acids. CDR1 is SGHKS and CDR2 is YYEKEE in the germline V gene (reference sequence). V was clipped by 1 base and J by 2 bases, with 16 bases between them. The DNA of the CDR3 is TGTGCCAGCAGCTTGTATGCAGACAGTACTGCCTATAATTCACCCCTCCACTTT. Its protein is CASSLYADSTAYNSPLHF.

The V and J genes are TRBV9 and TRBJ2-7; weak D call: TRBD1 (6 bases). Germline lookup yields CDR1 SGDLS and CDR2 YYNGEE. The CDR3 sequence is 15 residues long. V was cut by 2 bases and J by 1 base, with 13 bases left in between. This chain's CDR3 is CASSVSGVSSYEQYF. In nucleotides, the CDR3 is TGTGCCAGCAGCGTGTCAGGGGTTTCGTCCTACGAGCAGTACTTC. Full variable domain (remainder filled in from reference TRBV9 and TRBJ2-7): DSGVTQTPKHLITATGQRVTLRCSPRSGDLSVYWYQQSLDQGLQFLIQYYNGEERAKGNILERFSAQQFPDLHSELNLSSLELGDSALYFCASSVSGVSSYEQYFGPGTRLTVT.

This rearrangement joins TRBV20-1 to TRBJ1-2; D gene uncertain. CDR1 DFQATT and CDR2 SNEGSKA come from the germline V gene (reference sequence). The CDR3 has 11 residues. With 7 bases removed from V and 2 bases from J, the gap between germline ends came to 8 bases. The CDR3 loop reads CSVSGNYGYTF. The CDR3 DNA reads TGCAGTGTTTCCGGGAACTATGGCTACACCTTC.

The chain has TRBV4-1 and TRBJ2-5, with no clear D. The CDR3 is made up of 15 amino acids. Germline CDR1 is MGHRA and CDR2 is YSYEKL. The V end was cut by 0 bases, the J end by 2 bases, with 10 bases between. The CDR3 DNA follows: TGCGCCAGCAGCCAAGATCTGTCAGGACAAGAGACCCAGTACTTC. Amino acid sequence: CASSQDLSGQETQYF.

This clone has just one count. CDR3 sequence reads: CAISLQGGRVDEQYF. The CDR3 DNA sequence: TGTGCCATCAGTCTACAGGGCGGAAGGGTTGACGAGCAGTACTTC. The chain links TRBV10-3 to TRBJ2-7; D possibly corresponds to TRBD1 (6 bases). V dropped 5 bases and J dropped 5 bases, with 19 bases sitting between them. Germline CDR1 reads ENHRY; CDR2 reads SYGVKD. CDR3 length: 15 amino acids.

The gene calls are TRBV30 and TRBJ1-5; 9 nucleotides line up with TRBD1. Unmatched junction bases numbered 13, after V lost 7 bases and J lost 6 bases. This CDR3 is built from 15 residues. Germline V gene data show CDR1 as GTSNPN and CDR2 as SVGIG (reference sequence). CDR3 in DNA: TGTGCCTACACCGGGACAGGGTTGTTGGGTCAGCCCCAGCATTTT. Residues: CAYTGTGLLGQPQHF.

The chain is built from TRBV12-3 or TRBV12-4 and TRBJ1-5; D is uncertain. The CDR3 consists of 13 residues. Trimming removed 3 bases from V and 0 bases from J, with 3 bases in between. The CDR3 protein is CASSFTSNQPQHF. CDR3 in DNA: TGTGCCAGCAGTTTTACTAGCAATCAGCCCCAGCATTTT.

V gene TRBV7-9 combines with J gene TRBJ1-4; D call uncertain. The CDR3 has 15 amino acids. Trimming stripped 1 base from V and 3 bases from J, with 9 bases between. CDR1 and CDR2 (germline): SEHNR, FQNEAQ (reference sequence). CDR3 protein: CASSLDGQSNEKLFF. CDR3 sequence (DNA): TGTGCCAGCAGCTTAGATGGGCAGTCTAATGAAAAACTGTTTTTT.

The gene calls are TRBV6-5 and TRBJ1-1; D not resolved. Trimming took 0 bases from V and 3 from J, leaving 14 bases between them. The length of the CDR3 is 16 residues. In germline, CDR1 is MNHEY, CDR2 SVGAGI. CDR3 coding DNA: TGTGCCAGCAGTTACTCGAAAGGGAGCTGGGACACTGAAGCTTTCTTT. Protein sequence: CASSYSKGSWDTEAFF.

The chain has TRBV9 and TRBJ1-1; the D gene is possibly TRBD1 (5 bases). In germline, CDR1 is SGDLS, CDR2 YYNGEE. The length of the CDR3 is 15 residues. The germline V and J ends were trimmed by 4 bases and 4 bases, with 17 bases remaining between them. CDR3 region: CASSTLGTWGTEAFF. The CDR3 nucleotides read TGTGCCAGCAGCACCCTAGGGACTTGGGGCACTGAAGCTTTCTTT.